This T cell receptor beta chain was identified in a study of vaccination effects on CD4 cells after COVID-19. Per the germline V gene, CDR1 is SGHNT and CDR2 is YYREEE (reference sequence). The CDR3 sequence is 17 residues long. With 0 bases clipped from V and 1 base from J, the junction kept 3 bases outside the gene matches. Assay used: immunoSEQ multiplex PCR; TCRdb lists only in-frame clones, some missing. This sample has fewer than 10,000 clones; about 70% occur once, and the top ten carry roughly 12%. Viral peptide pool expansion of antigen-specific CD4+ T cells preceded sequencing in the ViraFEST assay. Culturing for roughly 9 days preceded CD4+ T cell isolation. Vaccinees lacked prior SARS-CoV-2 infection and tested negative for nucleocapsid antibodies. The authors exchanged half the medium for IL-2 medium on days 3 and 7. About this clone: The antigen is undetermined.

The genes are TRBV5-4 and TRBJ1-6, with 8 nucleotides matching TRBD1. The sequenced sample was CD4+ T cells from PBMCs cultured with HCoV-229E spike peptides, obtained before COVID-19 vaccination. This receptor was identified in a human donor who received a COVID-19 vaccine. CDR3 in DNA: TGTGCCAGCAGCTTGGGACAGGGGATTTCCTATAATTCACCCCTCCACTTT. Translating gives CASSLGQGISYNSPLHF. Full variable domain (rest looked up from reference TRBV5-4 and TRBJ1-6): ETGVTQSPTHLIKTRGQQVTLRCSSQSGHNTVSWYQQALGQGPQFIFQYYREEENGRGNFPPRFSGLQFPNYSSELNVNALELDDSALYLCASSLGQGISYNSPLHFGNGTRLTVT.